The text below deals with one TCR beta chain. Its target is not known. The sample comes from a study of shared clonotypes between healthy human individuals. Deep was the level used in running the assay. Genomic DNA from each subset was divided evenly over several immunoSEQ plates. The input for sorted-subset replicate PCRs was around 0.2 ug DNA, 25,000 to 35,000 T cell genomes. The protocol was immunoSEQ multiplex PCR, while the TCRdb copy is restricted to in-frame clones and leaves out a portion. Here the sample spans more than 1.2 million clones, just under 99% being singletons. Findings of the study overall: Blood was the only sampled material, and tissue repertoires likely differ.

Sequences were obtained from naive CD4+ T cells sorted from blood. Described subset: CD45RA+ positively selected. The sequence was collected from a man aged 25 to 40 in good health.

DNA for the CDR3: TGTGCCAGCAGCGCGGGACAGGGGGCTCTTTCTGGGGCCAACGTCCTGACTTTC. This sequence encodes CASSAGQGALSGANVLTF. The rearrangement joins TRBV5-4 to TRBJ2-6; 12 bases map to TRBD1. The ends lost 4 bases at V and 1 base at J; junction bases unmatched: 6. CDR1 and CDR2 (germline): SGHNT, YYREEE (reference sequence). The CDR3 runs 18 residues.